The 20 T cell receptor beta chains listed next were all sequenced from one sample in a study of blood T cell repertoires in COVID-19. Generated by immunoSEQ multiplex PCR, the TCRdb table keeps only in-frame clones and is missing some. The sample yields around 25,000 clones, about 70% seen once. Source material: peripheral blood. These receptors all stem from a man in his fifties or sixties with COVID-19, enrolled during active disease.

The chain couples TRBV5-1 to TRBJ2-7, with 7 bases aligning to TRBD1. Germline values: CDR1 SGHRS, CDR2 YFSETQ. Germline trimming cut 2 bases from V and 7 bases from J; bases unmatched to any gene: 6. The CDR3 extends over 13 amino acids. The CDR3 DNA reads TGCGCCAGCAGCTTAACAGGGGTGGGGGAGCAGTACTTC. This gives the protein CASSLTGVGEQYF.

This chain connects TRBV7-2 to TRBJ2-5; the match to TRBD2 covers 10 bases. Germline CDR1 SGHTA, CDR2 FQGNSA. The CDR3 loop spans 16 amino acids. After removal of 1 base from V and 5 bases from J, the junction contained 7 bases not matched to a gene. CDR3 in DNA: TGTGCCAGCAGCTTAGGGTATCTAGCGGGAGAGGAGACCCAGTACTTC. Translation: CASSLGYLAGEETQYF. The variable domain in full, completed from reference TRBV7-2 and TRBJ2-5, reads GAGVSQSPSNKVTEKGKDVELRCDPISGHTALYWYRQSLGQGLEFLIYFQGNSAPDKSGLPSDRFSAERTGGSVSTLTIQRTQQEDSAVYLCASSLGYLAGEETQYFGPGTRLLVL.

The DNA of the CDR3 is TGTGCCAGCAGCCCCATGAAGCGGACGGGCCACTTCGACTACACCTTC. Translation gives CASSPMKRTGHFDYTF. The V and J genes are TRBV3-1 (or the pseudogene TRBV3-2) and TRBJ1-2; D remains unclear. CDR1 is LGHDT and CDR2 is YNNKEL in the germline V gene (reference sequence). Trimming removed 4 bases at V and 10 bases at J, with 25 bases between. The CDR3 covers 16 residues.

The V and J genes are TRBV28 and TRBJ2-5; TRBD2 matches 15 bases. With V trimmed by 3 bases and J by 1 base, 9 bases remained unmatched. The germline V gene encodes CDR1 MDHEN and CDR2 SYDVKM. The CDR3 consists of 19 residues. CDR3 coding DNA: TGTGCCAGCAGTTTCCCCGGGACTAGCGGGGGGACCATCCAAGAGACCCAGTACTTC. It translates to CASSFPGTSGGTIQETQYF.

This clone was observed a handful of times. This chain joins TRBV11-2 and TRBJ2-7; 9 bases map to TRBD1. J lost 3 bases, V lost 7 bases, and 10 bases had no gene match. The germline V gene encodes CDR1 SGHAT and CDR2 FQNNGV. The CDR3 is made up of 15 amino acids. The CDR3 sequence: CASNKRDRAGYEQYF. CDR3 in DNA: TGTGCCAGCAACAAACGGGACAGGGCAGGCTACGAGCAGTACTTC.

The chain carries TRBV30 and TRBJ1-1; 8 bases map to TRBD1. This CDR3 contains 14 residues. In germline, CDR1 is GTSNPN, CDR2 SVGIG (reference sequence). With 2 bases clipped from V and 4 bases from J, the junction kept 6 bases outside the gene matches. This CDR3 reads CAWSRIRGLTEAFF. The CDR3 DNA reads TGTGCCTGGAGTAGGATCAGGGGGCTCACTGAAGCTTTCTTT.

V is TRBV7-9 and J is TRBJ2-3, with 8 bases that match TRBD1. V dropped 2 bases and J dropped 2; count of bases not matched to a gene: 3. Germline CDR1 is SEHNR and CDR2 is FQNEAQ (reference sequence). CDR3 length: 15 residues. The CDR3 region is CASSLMGQDTDTQYF. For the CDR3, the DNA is TGTGCCAGCAGCTTAATGGGACAGGACACAGATACGCAGTATTTT.

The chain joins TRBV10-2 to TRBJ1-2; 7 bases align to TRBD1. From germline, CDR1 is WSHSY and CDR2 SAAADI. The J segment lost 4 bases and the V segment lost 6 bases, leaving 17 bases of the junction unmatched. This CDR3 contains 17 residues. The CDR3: CASRERQGILSGYGYTF. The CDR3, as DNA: TGCGCCAGCAGGGAGCGACAGGGAATCCTTTCGGGCTATGGCTACACCTTC.

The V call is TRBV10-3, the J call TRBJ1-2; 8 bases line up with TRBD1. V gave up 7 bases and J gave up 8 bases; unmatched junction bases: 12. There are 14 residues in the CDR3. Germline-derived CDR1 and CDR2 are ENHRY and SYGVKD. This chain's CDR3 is CAINRQGLGEGYTF. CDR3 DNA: TGTGCCATCAACCGACAGGGGCTGGGCGAGGGCTACACCTTC.

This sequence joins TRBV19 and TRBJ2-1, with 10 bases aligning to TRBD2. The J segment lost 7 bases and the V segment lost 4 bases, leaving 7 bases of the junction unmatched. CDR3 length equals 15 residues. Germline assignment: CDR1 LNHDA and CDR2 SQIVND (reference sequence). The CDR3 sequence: CASSTLAGAGNEQFF. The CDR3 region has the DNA TGTGCCAGTAGTACTCTAGCGGGAGCCGGAAATGAGCAGTTCTTC.

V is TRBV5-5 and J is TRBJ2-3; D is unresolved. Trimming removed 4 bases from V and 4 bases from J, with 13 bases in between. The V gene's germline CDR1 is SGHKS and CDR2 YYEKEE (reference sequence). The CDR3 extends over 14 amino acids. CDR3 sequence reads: CASSRQLGPDTQYF. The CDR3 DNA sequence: TGTGCCAGCAGCCGGCAGCTGGGCCCAGATACGCAGTATTTT.

The chain's CDR3 is CASSLNTYEQYF. The CDR3 DNA sequence: TGTGCCAGCAGCTTAAACACCTACGAGCAGTACTTC. V and J are TRBV7-6 and TRBJ2-7; D is ambiguous. The V gene's germline CDR1 is SGHVS and CDR2 FNYEAQ. The CDR3 sequence is 12 residues long. Trimming stripped 2 bases from V and 2 bases from J, with 4 bases between.

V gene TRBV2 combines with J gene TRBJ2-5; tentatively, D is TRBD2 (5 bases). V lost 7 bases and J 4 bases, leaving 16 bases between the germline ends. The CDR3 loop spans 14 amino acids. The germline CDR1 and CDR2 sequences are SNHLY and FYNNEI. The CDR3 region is CASNGLASLETQYF. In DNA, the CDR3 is TGTGCCAGCAATGGTCTCGCTAGCCTAGAGACCCAGTACTTC.

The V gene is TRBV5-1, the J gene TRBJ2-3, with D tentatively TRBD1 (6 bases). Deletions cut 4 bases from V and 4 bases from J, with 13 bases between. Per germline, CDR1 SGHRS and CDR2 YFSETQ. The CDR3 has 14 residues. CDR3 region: CASSTTGTPDTQYF. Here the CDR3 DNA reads TGCGCCAGCAGCACGACAGGCACGCCAGATACGCAGTATTTT.

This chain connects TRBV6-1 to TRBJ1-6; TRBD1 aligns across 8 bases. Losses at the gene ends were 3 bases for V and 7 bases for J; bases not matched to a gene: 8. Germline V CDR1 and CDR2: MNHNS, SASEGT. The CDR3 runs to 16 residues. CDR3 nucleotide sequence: TGTGCCAGCAGTGAGGACAGGGCGATGAGGAATTCACCCCTCCACTTT. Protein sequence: CASSEDRAMRNSPLHF.

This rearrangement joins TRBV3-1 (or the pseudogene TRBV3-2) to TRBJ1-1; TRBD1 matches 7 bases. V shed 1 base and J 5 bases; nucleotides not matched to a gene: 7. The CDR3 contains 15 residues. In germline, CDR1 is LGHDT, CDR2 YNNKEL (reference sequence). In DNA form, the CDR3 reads TGTGCCAGCAGCCAAGTGGACACCAGGGGGACTGAAGCTTTCTTT. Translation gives CASSQVDTRGTEAFF.

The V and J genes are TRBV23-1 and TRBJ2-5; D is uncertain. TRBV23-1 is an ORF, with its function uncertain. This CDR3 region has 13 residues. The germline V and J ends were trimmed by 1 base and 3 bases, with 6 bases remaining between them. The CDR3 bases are TGCGCCAGCAGTCAATTCCCAGAAGAGACCCAGTACTTC. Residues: CASSQFPEETQYF.

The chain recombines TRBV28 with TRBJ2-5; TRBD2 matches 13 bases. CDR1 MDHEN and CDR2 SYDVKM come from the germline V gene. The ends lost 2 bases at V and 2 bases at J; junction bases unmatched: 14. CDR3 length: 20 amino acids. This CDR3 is CASSLITSGGARVWQETQYF. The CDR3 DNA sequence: TGTGCCAGCAGTTTAATAACTAGCGGGGGGGCCCGGGTTTGGCAAGAGACCCAGTACTTC.

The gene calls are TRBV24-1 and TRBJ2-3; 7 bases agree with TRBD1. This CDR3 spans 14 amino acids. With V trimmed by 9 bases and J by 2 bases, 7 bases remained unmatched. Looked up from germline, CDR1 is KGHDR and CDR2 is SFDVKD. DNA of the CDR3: TGTGCCACCGCGGGTGGGACAGTCACAGATACGCAGTATTTT. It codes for CATAGGTVTDTQYF.

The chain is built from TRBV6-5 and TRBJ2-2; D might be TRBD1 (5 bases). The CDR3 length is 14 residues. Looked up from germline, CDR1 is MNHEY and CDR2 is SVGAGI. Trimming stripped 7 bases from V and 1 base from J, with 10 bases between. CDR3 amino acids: CASKPDRNTGELFF. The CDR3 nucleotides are TGTGCCAGCAAACCAGACAGGAACACCGGGGAGCTGTTTTTT.